This T cell receptor (beta chain) was profiled in a study of T-cell memory formation after mild COVID-19 (dated by TCRdb to the early 2020s). General notes on the study: TCR sequence clusters from the two donors were largely donor specific. Longitudinal TCRalpha and TCRbeta repertoire sequencing tracked T-cell clones expanding and contracting after mild COVID-19 in two donors. Two young, previously healthy adult volunteers made up the cohort, one male and one female. Points the paper makes about the study in general: Only a couple of mild cases were covered by the study, and larger cohorts that include severe cases with pre-infection samples were considered necessary. Balanced CD4/CD8 phenotypes were observed for clones contracting from day 15 to 85, whereas a bias towards CD4+ was observed for a second wave of clones expanding from day 15 to 37. SARS-CoV-2 specificity of the second-wave clones peaking on day 37 was not confirmed. Some responding clones were detected in pre-infection memory, suggesting pre-existing cross-reactive memory T cells joined the SARS-CoV-2 response. Contracting CD4+ clones were located mainly in the CM and EM memory subsets, whereas CD8+ clones were found to be enriched in EMRA.

The trim is 4 bases for V and 6 bases for J, with a gap of 16 bases between the germline ends. Inclusive of the bounding cysteine and phenylalanine, the CDR3 is 13 residues long. Of all the DNA, just the CDR3 is kept, 39 bases in frame from base 1. Looking up the germline V gene yields CDR1 SQVTM and CDR2 ANQGSEA. Sequencer: Illumina NovaSeq 6000. TCRalpha and TCRbeta cDNA libraries were constructed by 5'RACE with constant-segment primers, with sample barcodes and unique molecular identifiers being introduced. RNA was extracted from every sample with Trizol reagent. Amplification of the libraries took two PCR steps, and the second step added a second sample barcode plus Illumina TruSeq adapters. Sequencing of the libraries was done on an Illumina NovaSeq, producing 2 x 150 bp paired-end reads. Per the authors' processing: Reads were demultiplexed and collapsed into UMI-guided consensus sequences with migec v1.2.7. Using mixcr v2.1.11, UMI consensuses were aligned to TRA and TRB V and J templates and then assembled into clonotypes. A clonotype was counted as expanded or contracted only if both edgeR and NoisET called the change significant, with noise models trained on biological replicates. For edgeR calls, the thresholds were a false discovery rate-adjusted p below 0.01 and a log2 fold-change of 1. As an exploratory analysis of dynamics, max-normalized trajectories of the 1000 most abundant clonotypes were examined with PCA combined with hierarchical clustering. Each responding clone was given a CD4 or CD8 phenotype based on the CD4+ and CD8+ repertoires, which had been sequenced separately. TCRdb reworked the public reads: Q25 trimming with fastp, MiXCR clone assembly, productive beta chains retained. Every entry covers one CDR3 protein and lists the most common genes and DNA from its rows. TCRdb, rather than the study authors, made the V and J calls. The sample table records 300,000 or so distinct CDR3 sequences; 15% of these occur just once. The ten largest account for roughly 23% of the sample.

Ficoll-Paque density gradient centrifugation was used to isolate PBMCs. This clonotype was observed a handful of times. The antigen it recognizes is unknown. No base-level quality is on record; no much larger clone is a single base apart. This clonotype originated in a man aged 18-30 years who had mild COVID-19 (a few samples of this study predate the infection). The sample titles of this study are shuffled in the database, so cell type and time point are left out; the donor was told from shared clones. The V and J segments used are TRBV29-1 and TRBJ2-7, with the D gene tentatively TRBD1 or TRBD2, based on 6 matching bases in each. Material: PBMCs or a T cell subset sorted from them (not recorded which). The base sequence is TGCAGCGTTGGGTCCAGGGGAGGTAGCGAGCAGTACTTC. It translates as CSVGSRGGSEQYF.